This T cell receptor beta chain was observed in a study of cytomegalovirus exposure and HLA in healthy donors. General observations from the study: Highly shared sequence variants in one cluster were likely a sequencing artifact.

In the PCR, 60 Vbeta and 13 Jbeta primers were used. Libraries were prepared by immunoSEQ multiplex PCR; TCRdb keeps only in-frame clonotypes and omits some of them. The sample lists approximately 110,000 clones, around 80% occurring once. Note on this clone: Its antigen remains unknown.

Trimming took 1 base from V and 2 from J, leaving 12 bases between them. CDR1 KGHSH and CDR2 LQKENI come from the germline V gene. This CDR3 is 16 amino acids long. The rearrangement joins TRBV18 to TRBJ1-5; no clear D. The sample taken for sequencing was PBMCs. This receptor was taken from a female donor in good health and CMV-seropositive. The chain's CDR3 is CASSPLPLGGNQPQHF. The DNA for the CDR3 is TGTGCCAGCTCACCACTCCCCCTGGGCGGCAATCAGCCCCAGCATTTT. Full variable domain (rest looked up from reference TRBV18 and TRBJ1-5): NAGVMQNPRHLVRRRGQEARLRCSPMKGHSHVYWYRQLPEEGLKFMVYLQKENIIDESGMPKERFSAEFPKEGPSILRIQQVVRGDSAAYFCASSPLPLGGNQPQHFGDGTRLSIL.